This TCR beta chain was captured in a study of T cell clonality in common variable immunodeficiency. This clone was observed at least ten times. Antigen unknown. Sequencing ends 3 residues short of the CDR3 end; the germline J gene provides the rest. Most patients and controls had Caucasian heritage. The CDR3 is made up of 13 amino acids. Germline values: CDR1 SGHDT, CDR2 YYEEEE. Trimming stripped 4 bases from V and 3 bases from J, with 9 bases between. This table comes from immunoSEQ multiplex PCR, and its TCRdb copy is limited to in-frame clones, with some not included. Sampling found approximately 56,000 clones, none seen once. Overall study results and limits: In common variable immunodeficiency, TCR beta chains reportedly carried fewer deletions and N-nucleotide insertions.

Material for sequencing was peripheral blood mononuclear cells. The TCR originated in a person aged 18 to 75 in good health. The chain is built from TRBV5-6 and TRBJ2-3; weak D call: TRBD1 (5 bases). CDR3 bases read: TGTGCCAGCAGCGAGACAGCAACAGATACG. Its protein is CASSETATDT. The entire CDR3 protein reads CASSETATDTQYF. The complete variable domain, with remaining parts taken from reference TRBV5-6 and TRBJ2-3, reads DAGVTQSPTHLIKTRGQQVTLRCSPKSGHDTVSWYQQALGQGPQFIFQYYEEEERQRGNFPDRFSGHQFPNYSSELNVNALLLGDSALYLCASSETATDTQYFGPGTRLTVL.